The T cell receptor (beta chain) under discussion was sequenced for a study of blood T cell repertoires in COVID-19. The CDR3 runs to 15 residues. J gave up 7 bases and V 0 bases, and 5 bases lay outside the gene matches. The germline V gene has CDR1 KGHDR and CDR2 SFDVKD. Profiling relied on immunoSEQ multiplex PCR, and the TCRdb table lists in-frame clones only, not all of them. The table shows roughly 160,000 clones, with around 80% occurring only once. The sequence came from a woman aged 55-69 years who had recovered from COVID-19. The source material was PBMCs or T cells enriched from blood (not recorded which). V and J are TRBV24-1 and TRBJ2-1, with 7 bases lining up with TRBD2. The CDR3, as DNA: TGTGCCACCAGTGATTTGGGCGGGAGTTCGAATGAGCAGTTCTTC. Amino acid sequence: CATSDLGGSSNEQFF.